This TCR beta chain was obtained from a study of PD-1 blockade in classical Hodgkin lymphoma. Study at large: Patients were administered nivolumab (3 mg/kg intravenously) every 2 weeks.

Germline V gene sequence: CDR1 SGHTA, CDR2 FQGNSA. V lost 5 bases to trimming and J lost 9 bases, with 22 bases between them. The CDR3 totals 16 residues. Overall study findings and caveats: By C4D1, CD4+ diversity increased significantly, especially in complete responders.

Points on this clone: The antigen remains unidentified.

Each patient's relapse followed autologous stem cell transplantation, and brentuximab vedotin exposure varied. Responses achieved at best were complete response, partial response or progressive disease. Assay: immunoSEQ multiplex PCR; the TCRdb copy retains only in-frame clones and omits some. The sample consists of around 23,000 clones, about 80% of them appearing once. The TCR sequence derives from a human donor with classical Hodgkin lymphoma. The genes are TRBV7-2 and TRBJ2-2; D is perhaps TRBD2 (6 bases). This specimen was peripheral blood mononuclear cells (PBMCs), taken before the second cycle of nivolumab. CDR3 DNA: TGTGCCAGCAGCGATCAGAACCCGGGACTCCGAAGGGAGCTGTTTTTT. Its protein product is CASSDQNPGLRRELFF.